These T cell receptor beta chains were read from a single sample in a study of cytomegalovirus exposure and HLA in healthy donors. Profiled with immunoSEQ multiplex PCR; TCRdb holds only in-frame clones, not every one. The repertoire consists of some 120,000 clones, with about 73% occurring once and the leading ten covering approximately 5.4%. The sequenced material came from PBMCs. The receptor set was obtained from a woman between 50 and 59 years old in good health and CMV-seropositive. The CDR3 runs from the conserved cysteine through the conserved F or W. D genes are given only for firm matches. Size is omitted from some rows. Given values are once, few, many or a class for expanded clones.

D gene,clone size,V gene,J gene,CDR3 DNA,CDR3 protein
NA,NA,TRBV25-1,TRBJ2-3,TGTGCCAGCAGTGCCGGGATCCCGGGCGCAGATACGCAGTATTTT,CASSAGIPGADTQYF
NA,few,TRBV7-9,TRBJ1-5,TGTGCCAGCAGCTCACCCGGTAGCAATCAGCCCCAGCATTTT,CASSSPGSNQPQHF
TRBD1,NA,TRBV5-6,TRBJ2-7,TGTGCCAGCAGCTTACAGGGGCCCTACGAGCAGTACTTC,CASSLQGPYEQYF
NA,NA,TRBV27,TRBJ2-7,TGTGCCAGCAGGGGGGACAACTCCTACGAGCAGTACTTC,CASRGDNSYEQYF
TRBD2,NA,TRBV4-1,TRBJ2-3,TGCGCCAGCAGCCAAGGGCGGGGGAGCACAGATACGCAGTATTTT,CASSQGRGSTDTQYF
TRBD1,NA,TRBV5-6,TRBJ1-2,TGTGCCAGCAGCTGGGGGACAGGCTCAAGGTATGGCTACACCTTC,CASSWGTGSRYGYTF
NA,NA,TRBV6-1,TRBJ2-7,TGTGCCACCCTTACCGGGACTTCGGACGGCGAGCAGTACTTC,CATLTGTSDGEQYF
NA,NA,TRBV11-2,TRBJ1-3,TGTGCCAGCAGTACTGACAGCCTCTCTGGAAACACCATATATTTT,CASSTDSLSGNTIYF
NA,NA,TRBV7-9,TRBJ1-5,TGTGCCAGCAGCTTAGGCGGGGGCGATCAGCCCCAGCATTTT,CASSLGGGDQPQHF
NA,few,TRBV5-1,TRBJ2-5,TGCGCCAGCAGCTTGGCGGGGAGAGAGACCCAGTACTTC,CASSLAGRETQYF
TRBD2,NA,TRBV11-2,TRBJ2-5,TGTGCCAGCAGCTCGGGACTACACATCACAGGGACCCAGTACTTC,CASSSGLHITGTQYF
NA,few,TRBV6-1,TRBJ2-5,TGTGCCACCGTAAACAGGGACGTAGAGACCCAGTACTTC,CATVNRDVETQYF
NA,few,TRBV9,TRBJ1-1,TGTGCCAGCAGCGTAGGAACAGGGAGGGGGACTGAAGCTTTCTTT,CASSVGTGRGTEAFF
NA,NA,TRBV7-9,TRBJ1-1,TGTGCCAGCAGCTTAATACCCGAGGTCACTGAAGCTTTCTTT,CASSLIPEVTEAFF
NA,few,TRBV27,TRBJ1-2,TGTGCCAGCAGTCCTCGGACAGATGGAGGCTACACCTTC,CASSPRTDGGYTF
TRBD2,NA,TRBV5-4,TRBJ2-7,TGTGCCAGCAGCCCACCCGCGGGGGATCCCTACGAGCAGTACTTC,CASSPPAGDPYEQYF
NA,NA,TRBV20-1,TRBJ2-7,TGCAGTGCTAGTGTGGGGCTCGAGCAGTACTTC,CSASVGLEQYF
TRBD1,NA,TRBV19,TRBJ2-1,TGTGCCAGTAGTATAGATGGGGACAGGGCGGTAAATGAGCAGTTCTTC,CASSIDGDRAVNEQFF
TRBD1,few,TRBV19,TRBJ1-1,TGTGCCAGTAGCCACAGGGGAACGACTGAAGCTTTCTTT,CASSHRGTTEAFF
NA,NA,TRBV2,TRBJ1-2,TGTGCCAGCAGTGTTTTCAGCGACGGGGGCTACACCTTC,CASSVFSDGGYTF
TRBD1,few,TRBV19,TRBJ1-4,TGTGCCAGTACCGGGACAGGGGGGGAAAAACTGTTTTTT,CASTGTGGEKLFF
NA,NA,TRBV5-1,TRBJ1-1,TGCGCCAGCAGCTTGGAATTGGGGGGTACTGAAGCTTTCTTT,CASSLELGGTEAFF
NA,NA,TRBV5-4,TRBJ1-1,TGTGCCAGCAGCAGCAGGGTGAGCACTGAAGCTTTCTTT,CASSSRVSTEAFF
NA,NA,TRBV2,TRBJ2-7,TGTGCCAGCAACAGGGAAGGGACCTACGAGCAGTACTTC,CASNREGTYEQYF
TRBD1,NA,TRBV11-2,TRBJ1-4,TGTGCCAGCAGCGCGAATCAGGGGGCCAATGAAAAACTGTTTTTT,CASSANQGANEKLFF
NA,NA,TRBV2,TRBJ1-6,TGTGCCAGCCTTAACAGGGTGATCAATTCACCCCTCCACTTT,CASLNRVINSPLHF